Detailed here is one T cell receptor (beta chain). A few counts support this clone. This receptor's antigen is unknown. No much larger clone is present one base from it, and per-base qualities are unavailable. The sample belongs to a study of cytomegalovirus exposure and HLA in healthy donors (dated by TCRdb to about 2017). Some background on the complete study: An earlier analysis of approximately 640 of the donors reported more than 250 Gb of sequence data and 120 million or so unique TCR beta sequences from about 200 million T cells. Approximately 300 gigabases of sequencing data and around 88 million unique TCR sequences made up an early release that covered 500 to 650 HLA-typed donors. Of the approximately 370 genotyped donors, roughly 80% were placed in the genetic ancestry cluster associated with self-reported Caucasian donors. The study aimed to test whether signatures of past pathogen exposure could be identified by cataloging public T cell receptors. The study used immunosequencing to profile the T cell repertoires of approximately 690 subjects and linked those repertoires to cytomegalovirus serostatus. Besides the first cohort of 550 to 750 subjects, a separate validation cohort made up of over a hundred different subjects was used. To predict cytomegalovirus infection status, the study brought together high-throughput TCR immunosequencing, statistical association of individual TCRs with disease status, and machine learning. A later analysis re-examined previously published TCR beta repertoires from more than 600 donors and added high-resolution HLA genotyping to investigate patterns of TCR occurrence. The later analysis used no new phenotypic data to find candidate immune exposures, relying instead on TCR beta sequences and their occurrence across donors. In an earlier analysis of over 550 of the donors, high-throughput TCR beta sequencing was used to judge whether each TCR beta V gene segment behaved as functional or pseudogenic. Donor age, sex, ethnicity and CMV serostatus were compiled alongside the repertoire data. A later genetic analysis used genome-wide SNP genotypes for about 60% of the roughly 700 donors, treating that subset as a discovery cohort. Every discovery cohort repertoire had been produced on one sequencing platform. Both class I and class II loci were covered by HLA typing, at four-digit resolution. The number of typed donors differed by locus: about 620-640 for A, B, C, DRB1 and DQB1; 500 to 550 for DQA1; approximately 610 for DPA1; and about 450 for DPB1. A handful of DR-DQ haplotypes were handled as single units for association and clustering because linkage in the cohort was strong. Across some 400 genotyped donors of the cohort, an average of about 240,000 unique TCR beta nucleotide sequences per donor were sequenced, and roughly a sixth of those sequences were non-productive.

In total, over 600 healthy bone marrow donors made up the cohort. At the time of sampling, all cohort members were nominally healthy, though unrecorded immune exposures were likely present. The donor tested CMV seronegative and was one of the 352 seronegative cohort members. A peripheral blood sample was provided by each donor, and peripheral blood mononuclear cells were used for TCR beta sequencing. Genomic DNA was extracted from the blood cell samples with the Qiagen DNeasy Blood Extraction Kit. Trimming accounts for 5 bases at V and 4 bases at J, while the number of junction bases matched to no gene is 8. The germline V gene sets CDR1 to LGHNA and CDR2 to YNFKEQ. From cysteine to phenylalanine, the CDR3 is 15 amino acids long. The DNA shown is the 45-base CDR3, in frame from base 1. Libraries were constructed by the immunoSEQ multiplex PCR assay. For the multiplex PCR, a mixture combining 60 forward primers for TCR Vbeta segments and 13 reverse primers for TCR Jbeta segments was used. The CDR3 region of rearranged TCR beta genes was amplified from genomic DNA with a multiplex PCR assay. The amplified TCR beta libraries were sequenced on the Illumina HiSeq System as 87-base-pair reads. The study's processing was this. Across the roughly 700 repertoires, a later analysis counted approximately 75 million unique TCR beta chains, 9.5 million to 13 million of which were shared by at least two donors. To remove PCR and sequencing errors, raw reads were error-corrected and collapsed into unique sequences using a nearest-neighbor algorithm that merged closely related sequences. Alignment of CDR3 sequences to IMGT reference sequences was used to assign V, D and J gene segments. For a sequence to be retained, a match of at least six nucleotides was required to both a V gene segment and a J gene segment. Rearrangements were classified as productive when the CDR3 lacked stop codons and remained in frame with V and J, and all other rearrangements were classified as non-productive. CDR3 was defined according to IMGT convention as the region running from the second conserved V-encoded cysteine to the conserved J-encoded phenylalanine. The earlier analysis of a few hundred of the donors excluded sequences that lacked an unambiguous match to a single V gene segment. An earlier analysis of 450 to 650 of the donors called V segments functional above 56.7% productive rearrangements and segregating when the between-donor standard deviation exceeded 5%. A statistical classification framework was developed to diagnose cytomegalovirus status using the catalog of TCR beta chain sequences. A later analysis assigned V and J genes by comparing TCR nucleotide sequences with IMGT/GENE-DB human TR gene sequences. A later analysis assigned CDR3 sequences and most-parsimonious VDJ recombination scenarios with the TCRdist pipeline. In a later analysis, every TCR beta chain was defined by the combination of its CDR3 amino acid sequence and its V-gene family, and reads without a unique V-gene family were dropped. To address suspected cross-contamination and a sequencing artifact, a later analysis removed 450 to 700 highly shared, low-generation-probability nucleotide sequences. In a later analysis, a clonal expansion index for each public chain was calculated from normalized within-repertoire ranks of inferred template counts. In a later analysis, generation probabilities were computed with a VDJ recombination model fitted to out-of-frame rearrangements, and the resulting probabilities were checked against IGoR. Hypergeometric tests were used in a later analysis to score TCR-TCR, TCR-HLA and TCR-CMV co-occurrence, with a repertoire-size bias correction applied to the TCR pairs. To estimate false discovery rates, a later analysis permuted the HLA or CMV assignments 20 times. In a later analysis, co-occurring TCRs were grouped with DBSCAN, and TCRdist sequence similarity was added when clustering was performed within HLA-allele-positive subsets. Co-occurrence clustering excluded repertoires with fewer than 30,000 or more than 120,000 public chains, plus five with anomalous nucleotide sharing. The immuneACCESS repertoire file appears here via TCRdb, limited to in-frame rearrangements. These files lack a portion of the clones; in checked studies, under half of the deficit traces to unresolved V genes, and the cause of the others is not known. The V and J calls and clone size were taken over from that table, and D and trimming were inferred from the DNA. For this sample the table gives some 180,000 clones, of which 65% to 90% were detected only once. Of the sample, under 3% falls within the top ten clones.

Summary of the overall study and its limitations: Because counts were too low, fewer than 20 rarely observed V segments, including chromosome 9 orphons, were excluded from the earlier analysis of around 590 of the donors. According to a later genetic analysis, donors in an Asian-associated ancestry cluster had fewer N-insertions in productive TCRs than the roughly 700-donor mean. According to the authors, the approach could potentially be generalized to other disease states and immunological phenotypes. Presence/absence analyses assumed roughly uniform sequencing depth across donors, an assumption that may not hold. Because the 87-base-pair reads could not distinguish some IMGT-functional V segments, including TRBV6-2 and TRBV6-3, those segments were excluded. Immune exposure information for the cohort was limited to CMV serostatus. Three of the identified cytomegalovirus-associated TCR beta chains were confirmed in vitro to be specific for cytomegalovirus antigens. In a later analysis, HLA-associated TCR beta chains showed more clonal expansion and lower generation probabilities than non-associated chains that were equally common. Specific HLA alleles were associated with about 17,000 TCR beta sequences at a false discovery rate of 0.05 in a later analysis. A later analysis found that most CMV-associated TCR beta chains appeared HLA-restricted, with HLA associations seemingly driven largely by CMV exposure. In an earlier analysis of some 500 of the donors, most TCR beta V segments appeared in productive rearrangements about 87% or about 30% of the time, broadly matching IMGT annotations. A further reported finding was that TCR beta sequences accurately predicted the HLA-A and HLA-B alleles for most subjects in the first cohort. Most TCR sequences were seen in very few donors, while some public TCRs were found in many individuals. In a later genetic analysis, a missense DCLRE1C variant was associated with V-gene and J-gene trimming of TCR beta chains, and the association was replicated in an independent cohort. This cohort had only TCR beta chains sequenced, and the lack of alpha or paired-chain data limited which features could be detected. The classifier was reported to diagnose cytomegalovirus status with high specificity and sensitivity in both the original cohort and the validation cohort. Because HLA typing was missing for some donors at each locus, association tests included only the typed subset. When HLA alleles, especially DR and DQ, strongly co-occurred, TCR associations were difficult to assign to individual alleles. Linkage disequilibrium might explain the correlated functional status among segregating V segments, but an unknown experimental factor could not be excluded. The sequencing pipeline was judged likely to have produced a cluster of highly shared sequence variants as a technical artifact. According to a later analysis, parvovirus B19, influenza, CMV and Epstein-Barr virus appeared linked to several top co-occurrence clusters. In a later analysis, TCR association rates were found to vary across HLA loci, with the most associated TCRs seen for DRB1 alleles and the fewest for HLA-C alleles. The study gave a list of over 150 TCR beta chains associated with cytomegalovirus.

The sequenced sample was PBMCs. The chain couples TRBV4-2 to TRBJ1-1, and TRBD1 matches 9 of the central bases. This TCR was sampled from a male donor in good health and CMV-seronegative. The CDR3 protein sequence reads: CASSAPGQGGTEAFF. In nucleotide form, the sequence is TGTGCCAGCAGCGCACCGGGACAGGGCGGCACTGAAGCTTTCTTT.